These 8 T cell receptor beta chains were all obtained from the same sample, sequenced in a study of blood T cell repertoires in COVID-19. Data came from immunoSEQ multiplex PCR; TCRdb stores just in-frame clones and leaves some out. The data contain more than 250,000 clones, more than 70% of them seen just once; the ten biggest clones take up 0.95% to 1.5%. Sequenced sample: PBMCs or T cells enriched from blood (not recorded which). The receptors here all came from a woman aged 40-49 years with acute COVID-19.

V gene TRBV19 combines with J gene TRBJ1-5, with D perhaps matching TRBD1 (5 bases). Germline V gene sequence: CDR1 LNHDA, CDR2 SQIVND (reference sequence). This CDR3 contains 15 residues. V lost 9 bases and J lost 2, with 17 bases in between. CDR3 in amino acids: CASNRRQSGNQPQHF. The CDR3 nucleotides read TGTGCCAGCAATCGGAGACAGAGCGGCAATCAGCCCCAGCATTTT. Drawing the rest from reference TRBV19 and TRBJ1-5, the complete variable domain is DGGITQSPKYLFRKEGQNVTLSCEQNLNHDAMYWYRQDPGQGLRLIYYSQIVNDFQKGDIAEGYSVSREKKESFPLTVTSAQKNPTAFYLCASNRRQSGNQPQHFGDGTRLSIL.

This clone was picked up one time. The V and J genes are TRBV2 and TRBJ1-3; 9 nucleotides line up with TRBD1. The trim removed 5 bases at V and 3 bases at J, leaving 5 bases unmatched. Germline V gene sequence: CDR1 SNHLY, CDR2 FYNNEI. The CDR3 consists of 15 residues. The DNA of the CDR3 is TGTGCCAGCAGTAGGGGACAGGGAGGTGGAAACACCATATATTTT. It specifies CASSRGQGGGNTIYF.

This sequence joins TRBV9 and TRBJ1-6; D is possibly TRBD1 (5 bases). Per germline, CDR1 SGDLS and CDR2 YYNGEE. The CDR3 contains 15 residues. V was trimmed by 4 bases and J by 8 bases, leaving 16 bases between them. The CDR3 is CASSITPDKHSPLHF. CDR3 bases: TGTGCCAGCAGCATCACCCCGGACAAACATTCACCCCTCCACTTT.

V usage is TRBV7-6 and J usage is TRBJ1-4; TRBD1 aligns across 9 bases. Germline V gene lookup returns CDR1 SGHVS and CDR2 FNYEAQ. J gave up 8 bases and V 5 bases, and 9 bases lay outside the gene matches. This CDR3 comprises 15 residues. The DNA for the CDR3 is TGTGCCAGCAGCCATGACGGGACAGGGCGCGAAAAACTGTTTTTT. This codes for CASSHDGTGREKLFF.

V and J are TRBV5-1 and TRBJ2-7, with 7 bases aligning to TRBD2. Trimming cost V 3 bases and J 7 bases; bases outside gene matches: 7. Germline loops: CDR1 SGHRS, CDR2 YFSETQ. The CDR3 is 13 amino acids. CDR3 sequence (DNA): TGCGCCAGCAGCTCTGGACTAGTCGGTGAGCAGTACTTC. Translated, it gives CASSSGLVGEQYF.

The CDR3 reads CASSSRGLSTEAFF. CDR3 DNA: TGTGCCAGCAGTTCTCGCGGTTTGAGCACTGAAGCTTTCTTT. The V call is TRBV27, the J call TRBJ1-1; D remains ambiguous. The germline CDR1 and CDR2 sequences are MNHEY and SMNVEV (reference sequence). This CDR3 region has 14 residues. Deletions cut 4 bases from V and 4 bases from J, with 13 bases between.

This chain uses TRBV14 with TRBJ2-1; no clear D. The CDR3 has 15 residues. Germline V gene data show CDR1 as SGHDN and CDR2 as FVKESK. Trimming took 6 bases from V and 0 from J, leaving 12 bases between them. The CDR3 sequence: CASRLSKSSYNEQFF. The CDR3, as DNA: TGTGCCAGCAGGCTCTCGAAGAGCTCCTACAATGAGCAGTTCTTC. The entire variable domain, with the rest obtained from reference TRBV14 and TRBJ2-1, is as follows: EAGVTQFPSHSVIEKGQTVTLRCDPISGHDNLYWYRRVMGKEIKFLLHFVKESKQDESGMPNNRFLAERTGGTYSTLKVQPAELEDSGVYFCASRLSKSSYNEQFFGPGTRLTVL.

V is TRBV9 and J is TRBJ2-1; the match to TRBD2 covers 7 bases. The junction had 10 bases not matched to a gene; V was cut back by 4 bases and J by 3 bases. Per the germline V gene, CDR1 is SGDLS and CDR2 is YYNGEE. The length of the CDR3 is 16 residues. The CDR3 region is CASSPPRDYFYNEQFF. The CDR3 DNA is TGTGCCAGCAGCCCCCCCCGGGACTATTTCTACAATGAGCAGTTCTTC.